This paragraph reports one TCR beta chain. The antigen remains undetermined. The CDR3 sequence is 14 residues long. Germline V gene data show CDR1 as SGHTA and CDR2 as FQGNSA. V was shortened by 6 bases and J by 5 bases, with 17 bases between the two germline ends. The sample comes from a study of cytomegalovirus exposure and HLA in healthy donors. Across the whole study: Earlier work reported 100 million or so unique TCR beta sequences from some 170 million T cells. Points from the study as a whole: CMV antigen specificity was confirmed in vitro for a few CMV-associated chains. Sequencing depth across donors, presence/absence analyses assumed, was roughly uniform.

PCR employed 60 Vbeta and 13 Jbeta primers. Here immunoSEQ multiplex PCR was the method, and the copy in TCRdb shows in-frame clones only, minus some. The sample contains 70,000 to 90,000 clones, approximately 70% of which appear only once. Sequences were obtained from PBMCs. The V and J genes are TRBV7-2 and TRBJ2-7; the D gene is possibly TRBD1 (6 bases). The receptor was isolated from a man aged 40-50 years in good health and CMV-seropositive. The CDR3 sequence is CASRAMGWGHEQYF. The DNA for the CDR3 is TGTGCCAGCAGGGCCATGGGGTGGGGGCACGAGCAGTACTTC. The entire variable domain, with the rest obtained from reference TRBV7-2 and TRBJ2-7, is as follows: GAGVSQSPSNKVTEKGKDVELRCDPISGHTALYWYRQSLGQGLEFLIYFQGNSAPDKSGLPSDRFSAERTGGSVSTLTIQRTQQEDSAVYLCASRAMGWGHEQYFGPGTRLTVT.